The rows below give T cell receptor beta chains drawn from one sample of a study of T cell changes during pregnancy in multiple sclerosis. Produced via immunoSEQ multiplex PCR; TCRdb's table is partial and in-frame only. The table includes about 14,000 clones, 65% to 90% detected once. The input for sequencing was CD8+ T cells from peripheral blood mononuclear cells, taken after pregnancy. These receptors were obtained from a female donor in good health, enrolled as a control in a pregnancy study. Both conserved end residues are part of each CDR3. Fields, in order: clone size, J gene, D gene, V gene, CDR3 DNA, CDR3 protein. D genes are given only for firm matches. Clone size, where shown, is once, few, many, or a class for clones that have expanded.

>.|TRBJ2-7|.|TRBV13
TGTGCCAGCAGCTTACAAACCTACGAGCAGTACTTC
CASSLQTYEQYF
>.|TRBJ1-2|TRBD1|TRBV5-4
TGTGCCAGCAGCTCGGACAGGGCTAACTATGGCTACACCTTC
CASSSDRANYGYTF
>.|TRBJ2-1|.|TRBV7-9
TGTGCCAGCAGCATCCTCCAGGGGGGCTACAATGAGCAGTTCTTC
CASSILQGGYNEQFF
>.|TRBJ2-1|TRBD2|TRBV28
TGTGCCAGCAGTTCCCGACTAGCGGGAGGGCCGGATGAGCAGTTCTTC
CASSSRLAGGPDEQFF
>few|TRBJ2-1|.|TRBV4-3
TGCGCCAGCAGCCAAGGTGGGGGGAACAATGAGCAGTTCTTC
CASSQGGGNNEQFF
>.|TRBJ2-3|.|TRBV15
TGTGCCACCAGACTTTTAGGCGAGGGAATTGATACGCAGTATTTT
CATRLLGEGIDTQYF
>.|TRBJ2-3|TRBD2|TRBV28
TGTGCCAGCACCCTAGGACTAGCGGAGACCACAGATACGCAGTATTTT
CASTLGLAETTDTQYF
>.|TRBJ2-3|.|TRBV9
TGTGCCAGCAGCGGAACTGTAGAGATAACAGATACGCAGTATTTT
CASSGTVEITDTQYF
>.|TRBJ1-5|.|TRBV14
TGTGCCAGCAGCCGGGGGGGGGTTCAGCCCCAGCATTTT
CASSRGGVQPQHF
>.|TRBJ1-5|.|TRBV10-3
TGTGCCATCAGTGTGGTCGGGGATCAGCCCCAGCATTTT
CAISVVGDQPQHF
>.|TRBJ1-2|.|TRBV21-1
TGTGCCAGCAGCGGTCCAGGGGGCGACTATGGCTACACCTTC
CASSGPGGDYGYTF
>.|TRBJ2-3|.|TRBV15
TGTGCCACCAGCAGAGAGGGGCAGGCGCCCGATACGCAGTATTTT
CATSREGQAPDTQYF
>.|TRBJ2-7|TRBD1|TRBV6-1
TGTGCCAGCAGTGAAGCCTATGGGGACAGGCCTTACGAGCAGTACTTC
CASSEAYGDRPYEQYF
>many|TRBJ2-5|.|TRBV5-6
TGTGCCAGCAGCCCTACCCTGACAGCTCAAGAGACCCAGTACTTC
CASSPTLTAQETQYF
>.|TRBJ2-1|.|TRBV15
TGTGCCACCACCGAAGGTGGGGAGATAGGTGAGCAGTTCTTC
CATTEGGEIGEQFF
>.|TRBJ2-7|TRBD1|TRBV6-1
TGTGCCAGCACCGAGTGGGCCGGGACAGGTGACGAGCAGTACTTC
CASTEWAGTGDEQYF
>.|TRBJ2-3|TRBD2|TRBV6-4
TGTGCCAGCAGTGTTCCCCAACAACTAGCGGGAGAAGAAGATACGCAGTATTTT
CASSVPQQLAGEEDTQYF
>.|TRBJ1-6|.|TRBV27
TGTGCCAGCAGTCCTAGCTCCTATAATTCACCCCTCCACTTT
CASSPSSYNSPLHF
>.|TRBJ1-2|TRBD1|TRBV29-1
TGCAGCGTTGGACAGGGTAGTGGCTACACCTTC
CSVGQGSGYTF
>.|TRBJ1-1|.|TRBV30
TGTGCCTGGAGTACGGGGGTAGGAGGGCCATCTGAAGCTTTCTTT
CAWSTGVGGPSEAFF
>few|TRBJ2-7|.|TRBV9
TGTGCCAGCAGCGTTCGGGGAGGCGAGCAGTACTTC
CASSVRGGEQYF
>.|TRBJ2-1|TRBD2|TRBV7-6
TGTGCCAGCAGCCCTCAGCGGGGGGGCTACAATGAGCAGTTCTTC
CASSPQRGGYNEQFF
>once|TRBJ2-2|TRBD1|TRBV6-1
TGTGCCAGCAGTGGTTCTGGGACAGGGGGGGAACAATTCACCGGGGAGCTGTTTTTT
CASSGSGTGGEQFTGELFF
>.|TRBJ1-2|.|TRBV4-3
TGCGCCAGCAGCCAAGAGAGAGTTACAGGGATTGGCTACACCTTC
CASSQERVTGIGYTF
>.|TRBJ2-1|.|TRBV9
TGTGCCAGCAGCGTAGGTAGCGCTGAGCAGTTCTTC
CASSVGSAEQFF
>.|TRBJ2-6|.|TRBV7-3
TGTGCCAGCAGGCCTACAGGCTCTGGGGCCAACGTCCTGACTTTC
CASRPTGSGANVLTF
>.|TRBJ2-5|TRBD2|TRBV12-5
TGTGCTAGTGGTTTGGTACGACTAGCGGGGGGACTCCCCCAAGAGACCCAGTACTTC
CASGLVRLAGGLPQETQYF
>.|TRBJ1-1|.|TRBV9
TGTGCCAGCAGCGTTACAGGGACCCTGAACACTGAAGCTTTCTTT
CASSVTGTLNTEAFF
>.|TRBJ2-7|TRBD2|TRBV11-2
TGTGCCAGCAGCCAAGAGACTAGCGGGAGCTACGAGCAGTACTTC
CASSQETSGSYEQYF
>.|TRBJ1-2|TRBD1|TRBV7-8
TGTGCCAGCAGCACCCGGGACAGTGGGGACTATGGCTACACCTTC
CASSTRDSGDYGYTF
>once|TRBJ2-1|.|TRBV6-4
TGTGCCAGCAGCCTCACTAGGGATGCTCCGATCGAGCAGTTCTTC
CASSLTRDAPIEQFF
>.|TRBJ2-5|.|TRBV11-2
TGTGCCAGCAGCCCCCACCAGGCGACAGCTCAAGAGACCCAGTACTTC
CASSPHQATAQETQYF
>.|TRBJ1-1|TRBD1|TRBV28
TGTGCCAGCAGTCAAGGACAGGGGAACACTGAAGCTTTCTTT
CASSQGQGNTEAFF
>.|TRBJ1-4|.|TRBV4-3
TGCGCCAGCAGCCAAGACGCAGGGGAAAAACTGTTTTTT
CASSQDAGEKLFF
>few|TRBJ1-2|TRBD1|TRBV2
TGTGCCAGCAGCCCTCAGGGGGACAGGGATGGCTACACCTTC
CASSPQGDRDGYTF
>few|TRBJ1-6|.|TRBV7-9
TGTGCCAGCAGCTTAGGATCAGGGAACTCACCCCTCCACTTT
CASSLGSGNSPLHF
>.|TRBJ1-2|.|TRBV7-9
TGTGCCAGCAGCCACACCCTCCTGGACAGCCTAGGCTATGGCTACACCTTC
CASSHTLLDSLGYGYTF
>.|TRBJ2-7|.|TRBV5-1
TGCGCCAGCAGGGCCGGGACACCGACCAGTAGCTCCTACGAGCAGTACTTC
CASRAGTPTSSSYEQYF
>.|TRBJ2-7|TRBD2|TRBV10-2
TGCGCCAGCAGTGAGTCGGGCCTAGCGGGCTACGAGCAGTACTTC
CASSESGLAGYEQYF
>.|TRBJ2-3|TRBD2|TRBV9
TGTGCCAGCAGCGCAGGGACTAGCGGTAGCACAGATACGCAGTATTTT
CASSAGTSGSTDTQYF
>.|TRBJ2-1|TRBD2|TRBV27
TGTGCCAGCAGTCCCCTAGCGGGAGGCGGTCGAGAGCAGTTCTTC
CASSPLAGGGREQFF
>.|TRBJ2-7|.|TRBV7-9
TGTGCCAGCAGTTCCCCCTCTAGAAGTCCCTACGAGCAGTACTTC
CASSSPSRSPYEQYF